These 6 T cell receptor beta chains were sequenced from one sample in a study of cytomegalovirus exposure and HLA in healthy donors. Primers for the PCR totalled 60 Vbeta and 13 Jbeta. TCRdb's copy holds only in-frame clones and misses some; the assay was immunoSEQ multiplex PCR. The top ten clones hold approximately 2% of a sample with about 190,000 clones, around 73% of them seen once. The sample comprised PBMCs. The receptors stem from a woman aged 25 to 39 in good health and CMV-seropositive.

The CDR3 DNA is TGTGCCAGCAGCTTCTACAGGGGGCTGGCTTTCTTT. This translates into CASSFYRGLAFF. V gene TRBV11-2 combines with J gene TRBJ1-1; 9 nucleotides line up with TRBD1. The CDR3 consists of 12 residues. V shed 3 bases, J shed 11 bases, and the junction held 4 bases outside the gene matches. The germline V gene has CDR1 SGHAT and CDR2 FQNNGV.

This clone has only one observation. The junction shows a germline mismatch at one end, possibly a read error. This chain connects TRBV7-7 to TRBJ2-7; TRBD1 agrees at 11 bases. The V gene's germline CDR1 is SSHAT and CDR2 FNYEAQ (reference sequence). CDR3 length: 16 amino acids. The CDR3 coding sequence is TGTGCTAGCAGCTTAGAATGGGACAGGGGGTCCTACGAGCAGTACTTC. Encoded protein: CASSLEWDRGSYEQYF.

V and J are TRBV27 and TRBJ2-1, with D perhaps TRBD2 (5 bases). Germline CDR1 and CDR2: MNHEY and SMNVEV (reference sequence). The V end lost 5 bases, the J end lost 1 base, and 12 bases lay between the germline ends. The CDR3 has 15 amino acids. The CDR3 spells CASSPRTRSYNEQFF. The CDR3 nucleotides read TGTGCCAGCAGTCCACGGACTCGGTCCTACAATGAGCAGTTCTTC.

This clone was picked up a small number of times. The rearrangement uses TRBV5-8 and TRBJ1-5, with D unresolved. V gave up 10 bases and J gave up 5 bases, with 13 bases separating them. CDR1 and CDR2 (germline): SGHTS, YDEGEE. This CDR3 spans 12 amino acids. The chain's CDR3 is CASKAGYQPQHF. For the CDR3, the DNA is TGTGCCTCCAAAGCCGGTTATCAGCCCCAGCATTTT.

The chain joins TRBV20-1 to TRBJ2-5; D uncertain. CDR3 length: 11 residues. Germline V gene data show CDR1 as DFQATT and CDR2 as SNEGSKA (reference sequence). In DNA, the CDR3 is TGCACCGCAGTGGACCAAGAGACCCAGTACTTC. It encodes CTAVDQETQYF.

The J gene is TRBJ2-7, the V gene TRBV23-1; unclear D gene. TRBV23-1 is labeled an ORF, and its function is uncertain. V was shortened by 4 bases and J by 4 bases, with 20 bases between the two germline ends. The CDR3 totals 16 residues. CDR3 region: CASSPPSERRTYEQYF. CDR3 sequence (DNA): TGCGCCAGCAGTCCTCCGTCGGAGAGAAGAACGTACGAGCAGTACTTC.